This TCR beta chain was profiled in a study of T cell changes during pregnancy in multiple sclerosis. Clones were read by immunoSEQ multiplex PCR, and TCRdb kept only the in-frame ones, dropping some. The sample holds around 61,000 clones, about 83% seen once. Germline loops: CDR1 SGHRS, CDR2 YFSETQ. The ends lost 4 bases at V and 2 bases at J; junction bases unmatched: 3. The CDR3 covers 15 residues. The chain joins TRBV5-1 to TRBJ2-5, with 12 positions matching TRBD2. This clonotype was obtained from a human donor whose cells served as feeder cells for cultures in a pregnancy study. The sequencing sample was made of peripheral blood from another person, used as feeder cells. The CDR3 nucleotides are TGCGCCAGCAGCAGACTAGCGGGAGAACAAGAGACCCAGTACTTC. Translated, it gives CASSRLAGEQETQYF.